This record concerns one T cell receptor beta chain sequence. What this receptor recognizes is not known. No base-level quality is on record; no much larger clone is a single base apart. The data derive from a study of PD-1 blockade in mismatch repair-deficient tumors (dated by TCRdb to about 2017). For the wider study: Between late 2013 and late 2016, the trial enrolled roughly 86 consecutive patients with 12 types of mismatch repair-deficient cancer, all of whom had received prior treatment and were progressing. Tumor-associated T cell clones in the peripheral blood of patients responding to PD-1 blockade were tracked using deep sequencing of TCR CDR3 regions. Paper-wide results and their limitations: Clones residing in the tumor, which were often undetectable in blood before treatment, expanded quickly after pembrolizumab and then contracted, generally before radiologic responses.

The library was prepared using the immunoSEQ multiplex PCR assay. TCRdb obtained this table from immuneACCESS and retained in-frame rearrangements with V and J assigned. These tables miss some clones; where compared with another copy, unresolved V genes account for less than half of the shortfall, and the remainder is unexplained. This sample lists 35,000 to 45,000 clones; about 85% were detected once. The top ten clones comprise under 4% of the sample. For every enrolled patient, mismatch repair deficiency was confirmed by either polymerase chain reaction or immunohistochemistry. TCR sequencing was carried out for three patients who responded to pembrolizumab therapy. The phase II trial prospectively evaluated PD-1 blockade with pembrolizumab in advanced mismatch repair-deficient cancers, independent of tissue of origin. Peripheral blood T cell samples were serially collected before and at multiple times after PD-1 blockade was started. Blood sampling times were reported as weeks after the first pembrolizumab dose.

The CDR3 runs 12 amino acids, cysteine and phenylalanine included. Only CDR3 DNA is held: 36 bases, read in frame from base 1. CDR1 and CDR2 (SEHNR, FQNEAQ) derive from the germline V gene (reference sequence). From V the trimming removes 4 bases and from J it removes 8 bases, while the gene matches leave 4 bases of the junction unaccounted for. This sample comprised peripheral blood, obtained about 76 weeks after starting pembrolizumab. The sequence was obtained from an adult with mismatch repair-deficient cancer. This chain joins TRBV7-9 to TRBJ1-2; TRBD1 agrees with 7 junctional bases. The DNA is TGTGCCAGCAGCTCGACAGGGCCGGGCTACACCTTC. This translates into CASSSTGPGYTF.